The entry that follows covers one TCR beta chain sequence. Antigen: not known. The data stem from a study of shared clonotypes between healthy human individuals. From germline, CDR1 is SEHNR and CDR2 FQNEAQ (reference sequence). CDR3 length: 13 residues. With 1 base removed from V and 9 bases from J, the gap between germline ends came to 10 bases. Study conclusions and caveats: Rarefaction demonstrated incomplete sorted-subset sequencing despite large depth.

Original methodology: Sequence data from immunoSEQ were junction-only and lacked quality scores; consequently, filtering differed. Assay used: immunoSEQ multiplex PCR; TCRdb lists only in-frame clones, some missing. V and J calls and clone size are those listed in that table; D and trimming were worked out from the DNA. In the table there are about 2.1 million clones, around 95% of which are singletons. Naive CD8 cells were CD45RO-negative, positively selected for CCR7, excluding terminally differentiated effector memory CD45RA+ cells. The chain has TRBV7-9 and TRBJ2-1; the D gene is possibly TRBD2 (6 bases). This TCR came from a man younger than 35 in good health. Some clones in this sample may be carry-over from other donors' samples. The sample was naive CD8+ T cells from PBMCs. CDR3 sequence (DNA): TGTGCCAGCAGCTTAGGTCGCGGGACTGAGCAGTTCTTC. It translates to CASSLGRGTEQFF.